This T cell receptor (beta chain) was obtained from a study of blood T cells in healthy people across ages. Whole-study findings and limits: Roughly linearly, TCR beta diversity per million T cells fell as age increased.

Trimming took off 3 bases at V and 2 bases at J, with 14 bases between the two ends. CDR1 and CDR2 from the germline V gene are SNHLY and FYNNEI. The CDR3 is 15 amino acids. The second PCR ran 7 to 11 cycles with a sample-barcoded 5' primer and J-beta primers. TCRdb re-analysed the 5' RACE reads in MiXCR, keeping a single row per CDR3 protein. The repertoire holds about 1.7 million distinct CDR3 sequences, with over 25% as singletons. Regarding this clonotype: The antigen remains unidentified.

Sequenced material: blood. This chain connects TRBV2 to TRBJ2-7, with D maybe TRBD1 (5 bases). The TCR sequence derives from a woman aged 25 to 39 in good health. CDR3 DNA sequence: TGTGCCAGCAGTGACTTTCAGGGAATAACCTACGAGCAGTACTTC. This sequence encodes CASSDFQGITYEQYF. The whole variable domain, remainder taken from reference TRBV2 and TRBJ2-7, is EPEVTQTPSHQVTQMGQEVILRCVPISNHLYFYWYRQILGQKVEFLVSFYNNEISEKSEIFDDQFSVERPDGSNFTLKIRSTKLEDSAMYFCASSDFQGITYEQYFGPGTRLTVT.